The clone carrying this T cell receptor beta chain was detected only a few times. Its target is not known. The unsorted libraries had their origin in 2 million PBMCs stored at -80 C. This record belongs to a study of neurological immune-mediated disorders. The germline V gene encodes CDR1 SGHTA and CDR2 FQGNSA. The ends were cut back, 6 bases at V and 4 bases at J, with 8 bases in the middle. CDR3 size: 12 residues. Points from the study as a whole: The repertoires of 18 of 34 multiple sclerosis patients were placed by phylogenetic grouping in a single related-CDR3 cluster, which may be a signature. For the multiple sclerosis repertoire cluster, no association with any clinical or MRI feature was found.

cDNA was made by 5'RACE with 10-nucleotide random UMIs. MiXCR, run by TCRdb on the 5' RACE reads, gives a single entry per CDR3 protein. The sample has about 62,000 distinct CDR3 sequences, about 4% seen once. The sample was PBMCs. This clonotype originated in a woman aged 50 to 65 with multiple sclerosis. The chain joins TRBV7-2 to TRBJ2-3; maybe TRBD2 (6 bases). CDR3 nucleotides: TGTGCCAGCAGTTGGAGGGCAGATACGCAGTATTTT. Translation: CASSWRADTQYF.